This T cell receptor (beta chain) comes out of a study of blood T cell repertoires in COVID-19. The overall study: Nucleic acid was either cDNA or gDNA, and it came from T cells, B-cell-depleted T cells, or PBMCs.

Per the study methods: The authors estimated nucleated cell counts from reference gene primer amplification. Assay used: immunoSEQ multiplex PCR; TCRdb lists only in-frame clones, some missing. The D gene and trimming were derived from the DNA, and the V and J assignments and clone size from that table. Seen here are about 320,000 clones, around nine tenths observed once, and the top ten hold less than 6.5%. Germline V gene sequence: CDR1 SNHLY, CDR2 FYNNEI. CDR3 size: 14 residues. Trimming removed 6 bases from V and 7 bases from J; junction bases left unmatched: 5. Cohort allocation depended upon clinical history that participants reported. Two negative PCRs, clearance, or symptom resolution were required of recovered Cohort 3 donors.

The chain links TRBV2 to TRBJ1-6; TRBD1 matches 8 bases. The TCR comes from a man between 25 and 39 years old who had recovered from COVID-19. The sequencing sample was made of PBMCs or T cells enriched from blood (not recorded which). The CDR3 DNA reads TGTGCCAGCAGCTCAGGACAGGGCAATTCACCCCTCCACTTT. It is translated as CASSSGQGNSPLHF.